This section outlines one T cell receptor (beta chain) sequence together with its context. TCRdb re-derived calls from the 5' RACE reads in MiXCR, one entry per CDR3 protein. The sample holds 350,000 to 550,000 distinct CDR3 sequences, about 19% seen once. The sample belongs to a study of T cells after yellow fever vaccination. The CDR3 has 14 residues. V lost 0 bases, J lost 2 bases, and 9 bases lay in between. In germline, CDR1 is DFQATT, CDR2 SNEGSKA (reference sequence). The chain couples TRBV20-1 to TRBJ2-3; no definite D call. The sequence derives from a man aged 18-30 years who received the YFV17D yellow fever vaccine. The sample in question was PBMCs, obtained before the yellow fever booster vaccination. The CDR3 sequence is CSARDWRITDTQYF. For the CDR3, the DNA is TGCAGTGCTAGAGATTGGCGGATCACAGATACGCAGTATTTT.